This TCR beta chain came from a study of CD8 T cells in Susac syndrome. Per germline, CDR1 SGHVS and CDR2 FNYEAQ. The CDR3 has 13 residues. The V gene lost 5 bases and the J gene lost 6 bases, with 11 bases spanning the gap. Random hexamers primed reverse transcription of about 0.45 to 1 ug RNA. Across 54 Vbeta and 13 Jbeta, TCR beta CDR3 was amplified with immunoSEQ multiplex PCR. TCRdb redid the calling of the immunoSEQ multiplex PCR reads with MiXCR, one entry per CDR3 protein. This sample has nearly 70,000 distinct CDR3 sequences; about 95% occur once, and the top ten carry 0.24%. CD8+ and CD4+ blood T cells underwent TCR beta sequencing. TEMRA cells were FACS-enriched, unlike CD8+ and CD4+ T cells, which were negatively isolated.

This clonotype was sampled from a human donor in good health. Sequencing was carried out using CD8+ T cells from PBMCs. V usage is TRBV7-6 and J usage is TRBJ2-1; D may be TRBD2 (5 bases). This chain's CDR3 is CASSRTRPNEQFF. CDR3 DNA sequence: TGTGCCAGCAGCCGAACTAGACCCAATGAGCAGTTCTTC.